These 2 T cell receptor beta chains originate from one sample sequenced in a study of breast tumors, draining lymph nodes, adjacent tissues. The lymph nodes were axillary draining lymph nodes from breast cancer patients. A single record per CDR3 protein comes from TCRdb applying MiXCR to the multiplex PCR reads. The data contain 180,000 or so distinct CDR3 sequences, 25% to 40% of them singletons. Material for sequencing was axillary lymph node tissue. These receptors all stem from a female donor with breast cancer. Some clones in this sample may be carry-over from other donors' samples.

With respect to this clonotype: This clone may be a read error of a much larger clone one base away. This rearrangement joins TRBV7-8 to TRBJ1-3; tentatively, D is TRBD1 (5 bases). CDR3 length equals 17 residues. Germline CDR1 is SGHVS and CDR2 is FQNEAQ. The CDR3: CASSLIGDWSSGNPIYF. The CDR3 DNA follows: TGTGCCAGCAGCTTAATAGGGGATTGGAGCTCTGGAAACCCCATATATTTT.

This clonotype appeared a few times. The chain recombines TRBV3-1 with TRBJ2-1; TRBD2 is a possible D gene (5 bases). Trimming took 1 base from V and 8 from J, leaving 18 bases between them. Germline lookup yields CDR1 LGHDT and CDR2 YNNKEL (reference sequence). The CDR3 runs to 16 residues. The CDR3 loop reads CASSQGTSFLGDEQFF. The CDR3 DNA follows: TGTGCCAGCAGCCAAGGCACTAGTTTTCTCGGGGATGAGCAGTTCTTC.